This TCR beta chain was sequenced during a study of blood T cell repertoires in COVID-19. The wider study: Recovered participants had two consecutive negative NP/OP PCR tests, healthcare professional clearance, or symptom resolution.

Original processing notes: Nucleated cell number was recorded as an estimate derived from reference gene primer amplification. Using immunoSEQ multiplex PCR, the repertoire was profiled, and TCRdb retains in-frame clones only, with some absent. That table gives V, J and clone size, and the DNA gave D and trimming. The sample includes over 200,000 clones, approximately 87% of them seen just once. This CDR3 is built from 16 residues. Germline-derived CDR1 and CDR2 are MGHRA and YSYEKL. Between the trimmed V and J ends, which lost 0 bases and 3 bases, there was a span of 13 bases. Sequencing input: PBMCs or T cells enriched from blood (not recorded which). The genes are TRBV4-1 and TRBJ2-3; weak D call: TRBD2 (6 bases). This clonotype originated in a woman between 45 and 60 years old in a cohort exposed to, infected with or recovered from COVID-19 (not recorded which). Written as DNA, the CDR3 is TGCGCCAGCAGCCAAGAGATCCGCGGGGTAACAGATACGCAGTATTTT. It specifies CASSQEIRGVTDTQYF.